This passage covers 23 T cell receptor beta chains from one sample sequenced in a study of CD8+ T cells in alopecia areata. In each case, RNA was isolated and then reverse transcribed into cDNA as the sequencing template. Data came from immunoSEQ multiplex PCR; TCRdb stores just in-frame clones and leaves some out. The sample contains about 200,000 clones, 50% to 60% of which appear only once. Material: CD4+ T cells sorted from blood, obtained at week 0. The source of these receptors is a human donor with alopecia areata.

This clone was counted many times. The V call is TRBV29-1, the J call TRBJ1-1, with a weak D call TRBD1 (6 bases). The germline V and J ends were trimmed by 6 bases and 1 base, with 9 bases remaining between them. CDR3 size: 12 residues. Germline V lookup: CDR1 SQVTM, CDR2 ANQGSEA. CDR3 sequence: CSVATGNTEAFF. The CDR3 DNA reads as TGCAGCGTGGCGACAGGGAACACTGAAGCTTTCTTT.

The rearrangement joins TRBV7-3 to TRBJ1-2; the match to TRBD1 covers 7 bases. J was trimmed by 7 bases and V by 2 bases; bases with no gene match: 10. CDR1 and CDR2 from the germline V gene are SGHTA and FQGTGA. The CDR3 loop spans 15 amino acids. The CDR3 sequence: CASSLGGAGGGGYTF. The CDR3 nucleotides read TGTGCCAGCAGCTTAGGTGGCGCAGGGGGTGGTGGCTACACCTTC.

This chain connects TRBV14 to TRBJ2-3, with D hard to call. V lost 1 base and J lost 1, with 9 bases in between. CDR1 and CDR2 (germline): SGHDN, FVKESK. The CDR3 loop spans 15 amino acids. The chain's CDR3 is CASSQGFWRTDTQYF. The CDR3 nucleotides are TGTGCCAGCAGCCAAGGGTTCTGGCGCACAGATACGCAGTATTTT.

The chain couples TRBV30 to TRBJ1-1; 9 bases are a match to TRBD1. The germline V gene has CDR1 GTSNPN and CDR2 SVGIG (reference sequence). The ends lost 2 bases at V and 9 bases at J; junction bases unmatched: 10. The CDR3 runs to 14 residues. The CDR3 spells CAWSHKDRGNKAFF. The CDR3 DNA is TGTGCCTGGAGTCATAAGGACAGGGGCAATAAAGCTTTCTTT.

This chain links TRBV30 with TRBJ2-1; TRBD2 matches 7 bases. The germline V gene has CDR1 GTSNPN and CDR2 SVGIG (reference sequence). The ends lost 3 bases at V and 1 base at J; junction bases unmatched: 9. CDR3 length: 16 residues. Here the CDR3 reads CAWRGGSGISYNEQFF. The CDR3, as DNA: TGTGCCTGGAGGGGAGGGAGCGGGATTTCCTACAATGAGCAGTTCTTC.

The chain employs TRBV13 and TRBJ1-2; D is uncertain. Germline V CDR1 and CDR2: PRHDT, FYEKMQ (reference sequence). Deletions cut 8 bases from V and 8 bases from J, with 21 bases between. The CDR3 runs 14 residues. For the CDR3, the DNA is TGTGCCAGCCGAATTAATGGTCGGTTCCAGGGCTACACCTTC. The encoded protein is CASRINGRFQGYTF.

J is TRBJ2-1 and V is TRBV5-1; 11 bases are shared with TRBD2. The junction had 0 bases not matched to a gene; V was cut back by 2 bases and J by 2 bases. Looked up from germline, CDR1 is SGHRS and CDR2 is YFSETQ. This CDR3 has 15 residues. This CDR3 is CASSLLAGAYNEQFF. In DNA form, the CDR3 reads TGCGCCAGCAGCTTACTAGCGGGGGCCTACAATGAGCAGTTCTTC.

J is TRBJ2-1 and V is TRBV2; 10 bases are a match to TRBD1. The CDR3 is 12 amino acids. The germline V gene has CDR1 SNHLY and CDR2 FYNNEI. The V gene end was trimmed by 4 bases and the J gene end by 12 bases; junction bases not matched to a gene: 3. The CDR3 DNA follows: TGTGCCAGCAGTGGACAGGGGGCGAGGCAGTTCTTC. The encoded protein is CASSGQGARQFF.

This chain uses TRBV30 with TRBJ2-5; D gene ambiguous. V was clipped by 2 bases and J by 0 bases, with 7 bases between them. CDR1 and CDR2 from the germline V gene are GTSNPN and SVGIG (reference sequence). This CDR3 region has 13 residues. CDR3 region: CAWSWGNQETQYF. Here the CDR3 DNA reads TGTGCCTGGAGTTGGGGAAACCAAGAGACCCAGTACTTC. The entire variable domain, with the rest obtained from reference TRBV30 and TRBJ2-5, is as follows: SQTIHQWPATLVQPVGSPLSLECTVEGTSNPNLYWYRQAAGRGLQLLFYSVGIGQISSEVPQNLSASRPQDRQFILSSKKLLLSDSGFYLCAWSWGNQETQYFGPGTRLLVL.

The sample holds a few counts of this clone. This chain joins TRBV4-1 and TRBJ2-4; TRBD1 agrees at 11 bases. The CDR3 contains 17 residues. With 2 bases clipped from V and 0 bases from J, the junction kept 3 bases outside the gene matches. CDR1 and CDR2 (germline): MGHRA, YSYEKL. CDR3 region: CASSQLGQGEAKNIQYF. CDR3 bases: TGCGCCAGCAGCCAACTGGGACAGGGGGAAGCCAAAAACATTCAGTACTTC.

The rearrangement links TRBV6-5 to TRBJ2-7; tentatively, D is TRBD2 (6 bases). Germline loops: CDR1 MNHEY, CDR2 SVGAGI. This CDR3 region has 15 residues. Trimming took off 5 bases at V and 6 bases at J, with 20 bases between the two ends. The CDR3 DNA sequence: TGTGCCAGCAGTCCCCCGAGGAGAAGGGAGGCCGAGCAGTACTTC. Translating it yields CASSPPRRREAEQYF.

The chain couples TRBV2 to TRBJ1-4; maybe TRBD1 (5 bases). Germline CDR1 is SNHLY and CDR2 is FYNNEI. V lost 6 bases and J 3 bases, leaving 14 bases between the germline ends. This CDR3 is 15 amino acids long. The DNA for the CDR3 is TGTGCCAGCAGGCAGGGAGCCTGGGCTAATGAAAAACTGTTTTTT. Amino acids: CASRQGAWANEKLFF.

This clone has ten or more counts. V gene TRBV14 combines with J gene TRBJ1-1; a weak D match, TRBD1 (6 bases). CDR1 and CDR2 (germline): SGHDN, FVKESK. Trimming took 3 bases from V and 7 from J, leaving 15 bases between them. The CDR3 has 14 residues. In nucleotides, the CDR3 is TGTGCCAGCAGCCAGCTTACAGGGCGTAATGAAGCTTTCTTT. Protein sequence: CASSQLTGRNEAFF.

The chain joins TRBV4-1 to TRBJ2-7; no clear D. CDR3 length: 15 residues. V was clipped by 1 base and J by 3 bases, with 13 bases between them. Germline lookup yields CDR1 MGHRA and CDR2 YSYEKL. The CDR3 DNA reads TGCGCCAGCAGCCAAGTTGTGGTTTTGGGCTACGAGCAGTACTTC. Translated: CASSQVVVLGYEQYF.

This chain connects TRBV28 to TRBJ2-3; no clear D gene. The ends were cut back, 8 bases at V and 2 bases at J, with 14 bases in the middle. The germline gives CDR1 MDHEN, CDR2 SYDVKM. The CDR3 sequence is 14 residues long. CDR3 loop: CASELSGPTDTQYF. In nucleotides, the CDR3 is TGTGCCAGCGAACTATCCGGGCCCACAGATACGCAGTATTTT.

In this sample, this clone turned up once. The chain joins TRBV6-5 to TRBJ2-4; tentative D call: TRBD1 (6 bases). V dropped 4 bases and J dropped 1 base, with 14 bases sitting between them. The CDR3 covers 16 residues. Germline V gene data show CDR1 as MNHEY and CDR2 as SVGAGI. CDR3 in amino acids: CASSCFSQGAKNIQYF. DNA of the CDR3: TGTGCCAGCAGTTGCTTTAGCCAGGGGGCCAAAAACATTCAGTACTTC.

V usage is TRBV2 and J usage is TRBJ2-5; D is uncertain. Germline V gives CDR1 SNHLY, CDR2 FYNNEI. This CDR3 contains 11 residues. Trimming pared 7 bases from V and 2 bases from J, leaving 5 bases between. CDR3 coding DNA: TGTGCCAGCACTTCACAAGAGACCCAGTACTTC. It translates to CASTSQETQYF.

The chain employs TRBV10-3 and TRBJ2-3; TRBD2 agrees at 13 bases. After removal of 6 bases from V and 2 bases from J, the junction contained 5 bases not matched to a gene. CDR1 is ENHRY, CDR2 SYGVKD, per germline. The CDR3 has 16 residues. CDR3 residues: CAISGGTSGNTDTQYF. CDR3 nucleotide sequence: TGTGCCATCAGCGGGGGGACTAGCGGGAACACAGATACGCAGTATTTT.

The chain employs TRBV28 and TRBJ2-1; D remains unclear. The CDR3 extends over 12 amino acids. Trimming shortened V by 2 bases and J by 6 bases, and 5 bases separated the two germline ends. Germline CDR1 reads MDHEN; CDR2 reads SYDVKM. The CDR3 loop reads CASSLRPNEQFF. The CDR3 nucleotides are TGTGCCAGCAGTTTAAGACCCAATGAGCAGTTCTTC.

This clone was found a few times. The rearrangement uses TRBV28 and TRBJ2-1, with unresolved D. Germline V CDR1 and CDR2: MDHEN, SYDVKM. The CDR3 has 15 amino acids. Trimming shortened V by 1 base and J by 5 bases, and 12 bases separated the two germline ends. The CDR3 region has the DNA TGTGCCAGCAGTTTATCCTGGGCTAGTAACAATGAGCAGTTCTTC. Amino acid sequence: CASSLSWASNNEQFF.

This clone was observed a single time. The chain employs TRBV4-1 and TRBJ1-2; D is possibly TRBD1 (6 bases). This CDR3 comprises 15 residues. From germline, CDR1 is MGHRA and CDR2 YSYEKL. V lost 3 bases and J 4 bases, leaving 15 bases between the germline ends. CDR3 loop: CASSHLRTERYGYTF. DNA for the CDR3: TGCGCCAGCAGCCACCTTCGGACAGAGCGCTATGGCTACACCTTC.

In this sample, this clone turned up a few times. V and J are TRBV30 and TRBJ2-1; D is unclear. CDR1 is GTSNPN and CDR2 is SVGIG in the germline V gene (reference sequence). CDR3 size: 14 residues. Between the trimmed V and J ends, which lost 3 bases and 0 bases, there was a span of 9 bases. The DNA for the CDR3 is TGTGCCTGGAGCGGCATGAGCTCCTACAATGAGCAGTTCTTC. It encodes CAWSGMSSYNEQFF.

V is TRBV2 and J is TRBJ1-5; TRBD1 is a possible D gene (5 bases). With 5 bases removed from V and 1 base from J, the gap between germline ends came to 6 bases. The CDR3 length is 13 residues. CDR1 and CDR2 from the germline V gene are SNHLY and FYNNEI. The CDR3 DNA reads TGTGCCAGCAGTTGGGGCAGCAATCAGCCCCAGCATTTT. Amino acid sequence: CASSWGSNQPQHF.